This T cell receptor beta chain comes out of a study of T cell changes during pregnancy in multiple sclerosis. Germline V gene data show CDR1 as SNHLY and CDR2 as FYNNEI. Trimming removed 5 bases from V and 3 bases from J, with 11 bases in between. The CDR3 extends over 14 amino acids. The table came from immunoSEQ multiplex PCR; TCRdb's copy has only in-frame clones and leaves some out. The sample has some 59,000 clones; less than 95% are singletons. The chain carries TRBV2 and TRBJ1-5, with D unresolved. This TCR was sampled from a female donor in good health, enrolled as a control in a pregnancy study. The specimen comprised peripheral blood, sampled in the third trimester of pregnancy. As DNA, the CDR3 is TGTGCCAGCAGTTCCGGACGGGACAATCAGCCCCAGCATTTT. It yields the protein CASSSGRDNQPQHF.